The 12 T cell receptor beta chains listed next were all sequenced from one sample in a study of synovial regulatory T cells in juvenile arthritis. Clones were read by immunoSEQ multiplex PCR, and TCRdb kept only the in-frame ones, dropping some. This repertoire includes about 10,000 clones. Sequences were obtained from Treg cells from blood. Sample subset: remaining (HLA-DR-negative) circulating blood Treg cells. These receptors were taken from a donor younger than 30 with juvenile idiopathic arthritis.

J is TRBJ1-2 and V is TRBV19. CDR3 length: 14 amino acids. DNA is not on record. CDR1 is LNHDA and CDR2 is SQIVND in the germline V gene (reference sequence). CDR3 sequence reads: CASSIGRQAYGYTF.

The CDR3 loop is CASSLQGFGHNEQFF. The chain links TRBV2 to TRBJ2-1; the D gene TCRdb calls, TRBD1, cannot be checked with no DNA. The CDR3 totals 15 residues. No DNA accompanies this entry. CDR1 SNHLY and CDR2 FYNNEI come from the germline V gene.

The chain joins TRBV6-1 to TRBJ1-5; TCRdb calls TRBD1, which cannot be checked without DNA. Germline V gives CDR1 MNHNS, CDR2 SASEGT. CDR3 length: 14 amino acids. The protein alone is recorded here. CDR3 region: CASRSQGAFQPQHF.

The CDR3 protein is CSARPYNEQFF. J is TRBJ2-1 and V is TRBV20-1. The CDR3 loop spans 11 amino acids. Nucleotide data are not available. Germline CDR1 DFQATT, CDR2 SNEGSKA (reference sequence).

The J gene is TRBJ1-4, the V gene TRBV9. This CDR3 spans 17 amino acids. The DNA is not on file. The germline gives CDR1 SGDLS, CDR2 YYNGEE. CDR3 sequence: CASSVGRTQTGGEKLFF. Using reference TRBV9 and TRBJ1-4 for the parts outside the CDR3, the full variable domain is DSGVTQTPKHLITATGQRVTLRCSPRSGDLSVYWYQQSLDQGLQFLIQYYNGEERAKGNILERFSAQQFPDLHSELNLSSLELGDSALYFCASSVGRTQTGGEKLFFGSGTQLSVL.

This chain links TRBV6-5 with TRBJ1-2; TCRdb picks TRBD1, but there is no DNA to check that call. Looked up from germline, CDR1 is MNHEY and CDR2 is SVGAGI. This CDR3 contains 11 residues. Only the protein is available. CDR3 sequence: CASSRGAGYTF.

The chain links TRBV11-3 to TRBJ2-1; the TRBD2 assignment by TCRdb is unverifiable without DNA. In germline, CDR1 is SGHNT, CDR2 YENEEA. This CDR3 is 13 amino acids long. No DNA appears here. CDR3 loop: CASSSGSYNEQFF.

The V call is TRBV19, the J call TRBJ1-5. The CDR3 extends over 13 amino acids. No DNA has been recorded. The V gene's germline CDR1 is LNHDA and CDR2 SQIVND (reference sequence). The CDR3 sequence is CASSLDPVQPQHF.

The chain carries TRBV9 and TRBJ1-1; as DNA is missing, the TRBD1 call by TCRdb cannot be tested. CDR3 size: 15 residues. No DNA is given. Germline V gene sequence: CDR1 SGDLS, CDR2 YYNGEE. The chain's CDR3 is CASSPRTGRGTEAFF.

The chain employs TRBV11-2 and TRBJ2-7; without DNA, the TCRdb call of TRBD2 cannot be checked. Germline V lookup: CDR1 SGHAT, CDR2 FQNNGV. The CDR3 length is 15 residues. No DNA accompanies this entry. This CDR3 reads CASSPFWTLSYEQYF. The complete variable domain, with remaining parts taken from reference TRBV11-2 and TRBJ2-7, reads EAGVAQSPRYKIIEKRQSVAFWCNPISGHATLYWYQQILGQGPKLLIQFQNNGVVDDSQLPKDRFSAERLKGVDSTLKIQPAKLEDSAVYLCASSPFWTLSYEQYFGPGTRLTVT.

The CDR3 loop reads CASSLGITRRANVLTF. V usage is TRBV5-1 and J usage is TRBJ2-6; TCRdb proposes TRBD1, but this gene call is untestable without DNA. CDR3 length: 16 residues. The DNA is unrecorded. Per the germline V gene, CDR1 is SGHRS and CDR2 is YFSETQ.

The J gene is TRBJ1-2, the V gene TRBV28; the D call of TRBD1 rests on TCRdb alone, since no DNA is present to check it. Germline assignment: CDR1 MDHEN and CDR2 SYDVKM. There are 15 residues in the CDR3. No DNA is recorded. The CDR3 is CASSPGQGANYGYTF.